These 27 T cell receptor beta chains came from one sample sequenced in a study of beta chain features in type 1 diabetes. Study-wide findings and caveats: When Type 1 diabetes patients were examined, their TCRB CDR3s proved moderately but significantly shorter in all four CD4+ subsets.

Expressed TCRB transcripts were sequenced after all isolated RNA was converted to cDNA. Sequencing was performed with immunoSEQ multiplex PCR; in TCRdb, only in-frame clones are kept and a portion is missing. The sample carries 130,000 to 150,000 clones, roughly an eighth recorded once. No antigens are known for them. The source material was central memory CD4+ T cells from blood. The receptors derive from a young man with type 1 diabetes.

The V and J genes are TRBV5-4 and TRBJ1-1; possible D gene TRBD1, 5 bases. V was cut by 3 bases and J by 1 base, with 13 bases left in between. CDR3 length: 15 amino acids. Germline-derived CDR1 and CDR2 are SGHNT and YYREEE (reference sequence). This CDR3 reads CASSSRGVGNTEAFF. CDR3 bases: TGTGCCAGCAGCTCCCGGGGCGTAGGGAACACTGAAGCTTTCTTT.

A few counts support this clone. The gene calls are TRBV6-1 and TRBJ1-2; D call uncertain. The germline gives CDR1 MNHNS, CDR2 SASEGT. Trimming shortened V by 7 bases and J by 5 bases, and 14 bases separated the two germline ends. The CDR3 extends over 13 amino acids. The CDR3 DNA sequence: TGTGCCAGCATCGATGAGGTGGCGTATGGCTACACCTTC. Translation: CASIDEVAYGYTF.

This clone appeared once. In nucleotides, the CDR3 is TGTGCCAGCAGCTTAAGAGGCATGAACACTGAAGCTTTCTTT. Translating gives CASSLRGMNTEAFF. The chain carries TRBV11-3 and TRBJ1-1; D remains ambiguous. The length of the CDR3 is 14 residues. Trimming left V 2 bases short and J 0 bases short, with 7 bases between. Germline CDR1 reads SGHNT; CDR2 reads YENEEA. Drawing the rest from reference TRBV11-3 and TRBJ1-1, the complete variable domain is EAGVVQSPRYKIIEKKQPVAFWCNPISGHNTLYWYLQNLGQGPELLIRYENEEAVDDSQLPKDRFSAERLKGVDSTLKIQPAELGDSAVYLCASSLRGMNTEAFFGQGTRLTVV.

The chain links TRBV6-1 to TRBJ2-3; D is uncertain. Trimming stripped 5 bases from V and 2 bases from J, with 11 bases between. Germline lookup yields CDR1 MNHNS and CDR2 SASEGT. The CDR3 loop spans 14 amino acids. As DNA, the CDR3 is TGTGCCAGCAGTATCGGACGACTCACAGATACGCAGTATTTT. This translates into CASSIGRLTDTQYF.

The rearrangement uses TRBV29-1 and TRBJ2-1, with 9 positions matching TRBD2. Germline CDR1 is SQVTM and CDR2 is ANQGSEA. The junction had 12 bases not matched to a gene; V was cut back by 7 bases and J by 8 bases. The CDR3 runs 14 residues. In DNA form, the CDR3 reads TGCAGCGCCGCAGGGAGTAGCGGGGGTGATGAGCAGTTCTTC. It specifies CSAAGSSGGDEQFF.

The chain recombines TRBV5-4 with TRBJ2-3; D possibly uses TRBD1 or TRBD2 (6 bases each). V shed 4 bases and J shed 5 bases, with 11 bases lying between them. The V gene's germline CDR1 is SGHNT and CDR2 YYREEE (reference sequence). This CDR3 spans 13 amino acids. In DNA form, the CDR3 reads TGTGCCAGCAGCCCCGGGGGCATAGATACGCAGTATTTT. It is translated as CASSPGGIDTQYF.

This clone was picked up a small number of times. The chain links TRBV7-2 to TRBJ1-5, with a tentative D call TRBD1 (5 bases). Trimming left V 5 bases short and J 2 bases short, with 13 bases between. Per the germline V gene, CDR1 is SGHTA and CDR2 is FQGNSA. The CDR3 runs to 15 residues. The CDR3 DNA follows: TGTGCCAGCAGCCAAGTATGGGGGGGCAATCAGCCCCAGCATTTT. Translating it yields CASSQVWGGNQPQHF.

This clone was counted only a few times. The V gene is TRBV4-2, the J gene TRBJ2-1; D may be TRBD2 (6 bases). CDR3 length equals 17 residues. Trimming shortened V by 0 bases and J by 0 bases, and 12 bases separated the two germline ends. Germline CDR1 and CDR2: LGHNA and YNFKEQ. CDR3 coding DNA: TGTGCCAGCAGCCAAGATGCGGCGGGGAGCTCCTACAATGAGCAGTTCTTC. This translates into CASSQDAAGSSYNEQFF.

The chain couples TRBV6-5 to TRBJ2-5; no clear D. The CDR3 loop spans 15 amino acids. V lost 0 bases and J lost 2, with 10 bases in between. Germline V gene data show CDR1 as MNHEY and CDR2 as SVGAGI. This CDR3 reads CASSYSTQKQETQYF. The CDR3 DNA reads as TGTGCCAGCAGTTACTCGACACAGAAGCAAGAGACCCAGTACTTC.

The chain combines TRBV9 with TRBJ1-6; a weak D match, TRBD1 (6 bases). The V end was cut by 4 bases, the J end by 5 bases, with 10 bases between. From germline, CDR1 is SGDLS and CDR2 YYNGEE. This CDR3 contains 14 residues. CDR3 bases: TGTGCCAGCAGCTGGGGACAAGATAATTCACCCCTCCACTTT. Its translation: CASSWGQDNSPLHF. Complete variable domain (other parts from reference TRBV9 and TRBJ1-6): DSGVTQTPKHLITATGQRVTLRCSPRSGDLSVYWYQQSLDQGLQFLIQYYNGEERAKGNILERFSAQQFPDLHSELNLSSLELGDSALYFCASSWGQDNSPLHFGNGTRLTVT.

This clone was picked up a small number of times. The genes are TRBV6-5 and TRBJ1-1, with D uncertain. The CDR3 totals 15 residues. Deletions cut 6 bases from V and 6 bases from J, with 20 bases between. Germline assignment: CDR1 MNHEY and CDR2 SVGAGI. The CDR3 here is CASRLGPIPGAEAFF. The DNA for the CDR3 is TGTGCCAGCAGACTCGGACCCATACCTGGGGCTGAAGCTTTCTTT.

The sample holds a few counts of this clone. V gene TRBV9 combines with J gene TRBJ2-1; D unclear. Germline V lookup: CDR1 SGDLS, CDR2 YYNGEE. The V end was cut by 1 base, the J end by 3 bases, with 11 bases between. The length of the CDR3 is 15 residues. The CDR3 here is CASSVSAFDYNEQFF. The DNA of the CDR3 is TGTGCCAGCAGCGTATCTGCTTTTGACTACAATGAGCAGTTCTTC.

Note on this clone: A read error is possible here, since a much larger clone lies one base away. V and J are TRBV5-1 and TRBJ2-5; 13 bases fit TRBD2. The CDR3 is made up of 15 amino acids. Per germline, CDR1 SGHRS and CDR2 YFSETQ. The V segment lost 4 bases and the J segment 3 bases; nucleotides outside the gene matches: 3. The CDR3 reads CASSPGLAGKETQYF. DNA for the CDR3: TGCGCCAGCAGCCCGGGACTAGCGGGAAAAGAGACCCAGTACTTC.

J is TRBJ1-6 and V is TRBV5-6, with D possibly being TRBD1 (5 bases). The germline V gene encodes CDR1 SGHDT and CDR2 YYEEEE. Deletions cut 6 bases from V and 5 bases from J, with 9 bases between. CDR3 length: 13 amino acids. CDR3 coding DNA: TGTGCCAGCACAGGGAAGGATAATTCACCCCTCCACTTT. Its protein product is CASTGKDNSPLHF. Variable domain in full (rest from reference TRBV5-6 and TRBJ1-6): DAGVTQSPTHLIKTRGQQVTLRCSPKSGHDTVSWYQQALGQGPQFIFQYYEEEERQRGNFPDRFSGHQFPNYSSELNVNALLLGDSALYLCASTGKDNSPLHFGNGTRLTVT.

The rearrangement uses TRBV27 and TRBJ2-7; TRBD1 is a possible D gene (6 bases). Per germline, CDR1 MNHEY and CDR2 SMNVEV (reference sequence). V was pared by 4 bases and J by 3 bases, with 22 bases between. The CDR3 is made up of 17 amino acids. Written as DNA, the CDR3 is TGTGCCAGCAGTTCCCGATCAGGGGACCCCCTGGGCTACGAGCAGTACTTC. Protein sequence: CASSSRSGDPLGYEQYF.

The V gene is TRBV28, the J gene TRBJ1-6; 7 bases agree with TRBD1. CDR1 and CDR2 (germline): MDHEN, SYDVKM. There are 15 residues in the CDR3. Losses at the gene ends were 3 bases for V and 8 bases for J; bases not matched to a gene: 7. CDR3 bases: TGTGCCAGCAGTTTGAAGGGGGCAAGGGATTCACCCCTCCACTTT. It specifies CASSLKGARDSPLHF.

This clone was observed a few times. The CDR3: CAISFSASDNEQFF. The DNA of the CDR3 is TGTGCCATCAGTTTCAGTGCATCGGACAATGAGCAGTTCTTC. This rearrangement joins TRBV10-3 to TRBJ2-1; no reliable D call. The length of the CDR3 is 14 residues. Trimming stripped 5 bases from V and 5 bases from J, with 13 bases between. Germline CDR1 ENHRY, CDR2 SYGVKD.

This clone was counted only a few times. The rearrangement links TRBV5-1 to TRBJ1-2; D is possibly TRBD1 (5 bases). Germline-derived CDR1 and CDR2 are SGHRS and YFSETQ. This CDR3 contains 14 residues. Deletions cut 0 bases from V and 3 bases from J, with 9 bases between. In DNA form, the CDR3 reads TGCGCCAGCAGCTTGGGAGGGGCGGACTATGGCTACACCTTC. Its protein is CASSLGGADYGYTF. Full variable domain (outside the CDR3, taken from reference TRBV5-1 and TRBJ1-2): KAGVTQTPRYLIKTRGQQVTLSCSPISGHRSVSWYQQTPGQGLQFLFEYFSETQRNKGNFPGRFSGRQFSNSRSEMNVSTLELGDSALYLCASSLGGADYGYTFGSGTRLTVV.

This clone has just a few counts. The V and J genes are TRBV7-9 and TRBJ1-1, with 8 bases that match TRBD1. The V gene's germline CDR1 is SEHNR and CDR2 FQNEAQ (reference sequence). The CDR3 is made up of 15 amino acids. With V trimmed by 4 bases and J by 0 bases, 4 bases remained unmatched. The CDR3 DNA follows: TGTGCCAGCAGCTCGAGACAGGGGATGAACACTGAAGCTTTCTTT. Encoded protein: CASSSRQGMNTEAFF.

The V call is TRBV30, the J call TRBJ1-3, with 9 bases fitting TRBD1. This CDR3 contains 13 residues. The germline V gene encodes CDR1 GTSNPN and CDR2 SVGIG (reference sequence). The trim removed 0 bases at V and 10 bases at J, leaving 4 bases unmatched. The CDR3 here is CAWSVSGQGTIYF. CDR3 DNA: TGTGCCTGGAGTGTTTCGGGACAGGGTACCATATATTTT. The variable domain in full, completed from reference TRBV30 and TRBJ1-3, reads SQTIHQWPATLVQPVGSPLSLECTVEGTSNPNLYWYRQAAGRGLQLLFYSVGIGQISSEVPQNLSASRPQDRQFILSSKKLLLSDSGFYLCAWSVSGQGTIYFGEGSWLTVV.

This clone was recorded a few times. V usage is TRBV19 and J usage is TRBJ1-1; 8 bases agree with TRBD1. The CDR3 covers 10 residues. CDR1 is LNHDA and CDR2 is SQIVND in the germline V gene (reference sequence). Trimming cost V 8 bases and J 10 bases; bases outside gene matches: 3. CDR3 sequence: CASVGQVAFF. The DNA for the CDR3 is TGTGCCAGTGTGGGACAGGTAGCTTTCTTT. Using reference TRBV19 and TRBJ1-1 for the parts outside the CDR3, the full variable domain is DGGITQSPKYLFRKEGQNVTLSCEQNLNHDAMYWYRQDPGQGLRLIYYSQIVNDFQKGDIAEGYSVSREKKESFPLTVTSAQKNPTAFYLCASVGQVAFFGQGTRLTVV.

At least ten counts were recorded for this clone. The CDR3 protein is CAISESFNSPLHF. The DNA of the CDR3 is TGTGCCATCAGTGAGTCTTTCAATTCACCCCTCCACTTT. This rearrangement joins TRBV10-3 to TRBJ1-6; D is ambiguous. Germline V lookup: CDR1 ENHRY, CDR2 SYGVKD. The V and J ends lost 0 bases and 7 bases respectively, with 4 bases between them. The CDR3 loop spans 13 amino acids.

The sample holds a few counts of this clone. This chain links TRBV7-2 with TRBJ1-3; D is unclear. This CDR3 is built from 16 residues. Germline V lookup: CDR1 SGHTA, CDR2 FQGNSA. V was pared by 0 bases and J by 1 base, with 10 bases between. The CDR3 here is CASSLAWVGSGNTIYF. CDR3 nucleotides: TGTGCCAGCAGCTTAGCGTGGGTTGGATCTGGAAACACCATATATTTT.

In this sample, this clone turned up a few times. The chain has TRBV14 and TRBJ1-2, with no clear D. Trimming pared 0 bases from V and 4 bases from J, leaving 12 bases between. Germline V gene data show CDR1 as SGHDN and CDR2 as FVKESK. The CDR3 has 15 residues. CDR3 DNA sequence: TGTGCCAGCAGCCAAGACCATTTGAGCGCCTATGGCTACACCTTC. It encodes CASSQDHLSAYGYTF.

This clone occurred a few times. The rearrangement uses TRBV28 and TRBJ1-2; perhaps TRBD1 as D (6 bases). V shed 2 bases and J shed 7 bases, with 17 bases lying between them. There are 15 residues in the CDR3. The germline CDR1 and CDR2 sequences are MDHEN and SYDVKM. CDR3 nucleotide sequence: TGTGCCAGCAGTTTACGGTTGGAGGGGGACGGTGGCTACACCTTC. The encoded protein is CASSLRLEGDGGYTF.

This clone was counted a few times. V is TRBV4-1 and J is TRBJ2-7; D may be TRBD2 (6 bases). Trimming pared 5 bases from V and 3 bases from J, leaving 17 bases between. The CDR3 runs to 15 residues. The germline V gene has CDR1 MGHRA and CDR2 YSYEKL. Here the CDR3 DNA reads TGCGCCAGCAGCGGCGACCCCGCGGGGAGCTACGAGCAGTACTTC. This translates into CASSGDPAGSYEQYF.

CDR3 in DNA: TGTGCCAGCAGCTCCTGGGCCCGAGGGGGTGAAGCTTTCTTT. Protein product: CASSSWARGGEAFF. The chain is built from TRBV13 and TRBJ1-1; maybe TRBD1 (6 bases). The ends were cut back, 4 bases at V and 7 bases at J, with 16 bases in the middle. The CDR3 extends over 14 amino acids. Germline V gene lookup returns CDR1 PRHDT and CDR2 FYEKMQ (reference sequence).